This entry lists 9 T cell receptor beta chains sequenced from one sample in a study of blood T cell repertoires in COVID-19. Sequencing was performed with immunoSEQ multiplex PCR; in TCRdb, only in-frame clones are kept and a portion is missing. The data hold 150,000 to 200,000 clones, with 86% observed a single time. Specimen: peripheral blood. Every receptor here comes from a man between 18 and 35 years old with acute or convalescent COVID-19.

This chain links TRBV18 with TRBJ2-7; 7 nucleotides match TRBD2. J was trimmed by 7 bases and V by 0 bases; bases with no gene match: 3. Germline lookup yields CDR1 KGHSH and CDR2 LQKENI. The CDR3 totals 13 residues. CDR3 in amino acids: CASSPPGGVEQYF. The CDR3 DNA reads as TGTGCCAGCTCACCACCGGGGGGGGTTGAGCAGTACTTC.

V and J are TRBV5-4 and TRBJ2-7; perhaps TRBD2 as D (7 bases). Germline V CDR1 and CDR2: SGHNT, YYREEE (reference sequence). V shed 0 bases and J shed 4 bases, with 17 bases lying between them. The CDR3 is 16 amino acids. CDR3 nucleotides: TGTGCCAGCAGCTTGGGGGCTGGCGGGGGACAATACGAGCAGTACTTC. This gives the protein CASSLGAGGGQYEQYF.

The chain carries TRBV6-5 and TRBJ2-3, with D tentatively TRBD2 (6 bases). The CDR3 has 11 amino acids. CDR1 is MNHEY and CDR2 is SVGAGI in the germline V gene. V lost 6 bases and J 6 bases, leaving 7 bases between the germline ends. The CDR3 is CASRRGDTQYF. The CDR3 DNA follows: TGTGCCAGCAGACGGGGGGATACGCAGTATTTT.

J is TRBJ2-4 and V is TRBV4-2; D might be TRBD2 (7 bases). Trimming took off 1 base at V and 0 bases at J, with 10 bases between the two ends. From germline, CDR1 is LGHNA and CDR2 YNFKEQ. This CDR3 has 16 amino acids. In DNA, the CDR3 is TGTGCCAGCAGCCAAGCGCGGGGGCAAGCCAAAAACATTCAGTACTTC. It codes for CASSQARGQAKNIQYF.

This chain links TRBV7-9 with TRBJ2-1; TRBD1 is a possible D gene (6 bases). This CDR3 is 15 amino acids long. Trimming pared 1 base from V and 8 bases from J, leaving 15 bases between. In germline, CDR1 is SEHNR, CDR2 FQNEAQ (reference sequence). CDR3 sequence reads: CASSLGGQGLDEQFF. CDR3 nucleotide sequence: TGTGCCAGCAGCTTAGGCGGGCAGGGGCTCGATGAGCAGTTCTTC.

The chain is built from TRBV28 and TRBJ2-2, with 12 bases matching TRBD2. The ends lost 6 bases at V and 1 base at J; junction bases unmatched: 6. The germline V gene has CDR1 MDHEN and CDR2 SYDVKM. The CDR3 is made up of 17 amino acids. The CDR3 is CASSKTSGGLNTGELFF. The CDR3, as DNA: TGTGCCAGCAGCAAGACTAGCGGGGGCTTGAACACCGGGGAGCTGTTTTTT.

The chain couples TRBV9 to TRBJ1-2; possibly TRBD1 for D (5 bases). Trimming cost V 3 bases and J 2 bases, with 11 bases left between them. The germline V gene encodes CDR1 SGDLS and CDR2 YYNGEE. This CDR3 spans 14 amino acids. This CDR3 reads CASSASDTNYGYTF. The CDR3 DNA is TGTGCCAGCAGCGCGTCGGACACCAACTATGGCTACACCTTC.

This chain joins TRBV7-3 and TRBJ1-1; 8 positions match TRBD1. Germline-derived CDR1 and CDR2 are SGHTA and FQGTGA. V lost 5 bases and J lost 6; bases outside the gene matches: 8. The CDR3 runs to 14 residues. The CDR3 is CASSPQGELAEAFF. In DNA form, the CDR3 reads TGTGCCAGCAGCCCACAGGGGGAACTTGCTGAAGCTTTCTTT.

The rearrangement uses TRBV6-4 and TRBJ1-1; D uncertain. The germline V gene encodes CDR1 MRHNA and CDR2 SNTAGT. The V gene lost 8 bases and the J gene lost 2 bases, with 12 bases spanning the gap. The CDR3 spans 13 residues. CDR3: CASGGITNTEAFF. In DNA form, the CDR3 reads TGTGCCAGCGGCGGTATTACAAACACTGAAGCTTTCTTT.